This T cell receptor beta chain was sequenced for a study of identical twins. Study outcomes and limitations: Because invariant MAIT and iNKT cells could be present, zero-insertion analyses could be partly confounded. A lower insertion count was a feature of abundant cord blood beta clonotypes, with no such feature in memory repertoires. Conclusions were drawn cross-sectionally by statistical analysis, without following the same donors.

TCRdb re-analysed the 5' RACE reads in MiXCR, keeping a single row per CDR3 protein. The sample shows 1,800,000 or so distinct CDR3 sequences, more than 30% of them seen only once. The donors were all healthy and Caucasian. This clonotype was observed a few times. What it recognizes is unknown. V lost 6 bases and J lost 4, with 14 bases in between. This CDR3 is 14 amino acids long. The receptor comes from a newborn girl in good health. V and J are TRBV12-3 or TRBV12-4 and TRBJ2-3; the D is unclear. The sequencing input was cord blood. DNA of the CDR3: TGTGCCAGCAGGTCCAATAAACGGGCAGATACGCAGTATTTT. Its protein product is CASRSNKRADTQYF.